This TCR beta chain appears in the sequencing data of a study of cytomegalovirus exposure and HLA in healthy donors. Germline V lookup: CDR1 SGHTA, CDR2 FQGNSA. CDR3 size: 13 residues. The V and J ends lost 5 bases and 4 bases respectively, with 9 bases between them. Findings and caveats of the study: Within the 90 to 150 validation repertoires, first-cohort TCR clusters tended to co-occur, according to a later analysis. Cytomegalovirus association was assigned to about 150 TCR beta chains.

Profiling relied on immunoSEQ multiplex PCR, and the TCRdb table lists in-frame clones only, not all of them. The sample includes approximately 180,000 clones, around nine tenths of them seen just once. As concerns this clone: Its cognate antigen is unknown.

This clonotype was sampled from a man between 18 and 35 years old in good health and CMV-seropositive. The sample consisted of PBMCs. V usage is TRBV7-2 and J usage is TRBJ1-5; D perhaps matches TRBD1 (6 bases). The CDR3 nucleotides read TGTGCCAGCAGCATCGGACAGAATCAGCCCCAGCATTTT. Its translation: CASSIGQNQPQHF.